The entry below describes one T cell receptor beta chain. The antigen remains unidentified. The sample is drawn from a study of T cells in Graves' hyperthyroidism and ophthalmopathy. There were TCR beta CDR3 regions amplified from RNA transcripts. First-round RT-PCR targeting the TCR CDR3 was performed with the HTBI primer set. In TCRdb, the multiplex PCR reads were re-called with MiXCR into one record per CDR3 protein. The sample contains roughly 500,000 distinct CDR3 sequences, around a fifth of which appear only once. The CDR3 loop spans 15 amino acids. The V end was cut by 6 bases, the J end by 4 bases, with 17 bases between. Germline lookup yields CDR1 MNHNS and CDR2 SASEGT. Thyroid ultrasound, orbital computed tomography, clinical symptoms, and serum thyroxine and TRAb underpinned diagnoses. Whole-study results and caveats: Stable hyperthyroidism and ophthalmopathy were separated using 13 V-J signatures. Blood also carried most thyroid clonotypes expanded above 0.001. Ophthalmopathy prediction by the model preceded onset by a median roughly 6 months.

The sequence was collected from a woman in her 70s with Graves' ophthalmopathy. This rearrangement joins TRBV6-1 to TRBJ2-3; D gene uncertain. Sequenced sample: blood. CDR3 nucleotide sequence: TGTGCCAGCAGCTTGGATGGCGGAAGGGCAGATACGCAGTATTTT. Translating it yields CASSLDGGRADTQYF.